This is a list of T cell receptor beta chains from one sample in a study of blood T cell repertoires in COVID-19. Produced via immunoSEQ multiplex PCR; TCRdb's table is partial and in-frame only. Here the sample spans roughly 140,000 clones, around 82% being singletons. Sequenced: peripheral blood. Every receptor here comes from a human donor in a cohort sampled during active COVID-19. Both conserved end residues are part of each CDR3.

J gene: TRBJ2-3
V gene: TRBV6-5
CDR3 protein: CASETSTDTQYF

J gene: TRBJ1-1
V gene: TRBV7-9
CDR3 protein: CASSSTGGLNEAFF

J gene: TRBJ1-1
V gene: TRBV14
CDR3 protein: CASSPLSGGANTEAFF

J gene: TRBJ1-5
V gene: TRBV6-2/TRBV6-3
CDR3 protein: CASSYPPKGQGADQPQHF

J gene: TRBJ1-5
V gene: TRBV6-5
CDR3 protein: CASSYSDSINQPQHF

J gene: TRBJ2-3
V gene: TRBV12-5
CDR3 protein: CASGLGLVTITDTQYF

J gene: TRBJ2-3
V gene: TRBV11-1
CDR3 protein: CASSYAGGRRTDTQYF

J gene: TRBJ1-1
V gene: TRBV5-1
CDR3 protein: CASSLVPGAGTEAFF

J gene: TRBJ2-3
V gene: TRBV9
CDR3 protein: CASSALAGGQDTQYF

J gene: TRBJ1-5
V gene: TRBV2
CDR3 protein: CASSGSGQPQHF

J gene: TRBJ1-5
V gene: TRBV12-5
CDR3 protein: CASGSIRGPGSNQPQHF

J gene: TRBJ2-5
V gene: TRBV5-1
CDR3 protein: CASTRIPGGGETQYF

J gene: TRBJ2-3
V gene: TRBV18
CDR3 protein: CASSPGTVDTQYF

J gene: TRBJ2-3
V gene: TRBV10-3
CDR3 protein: CAIATGLAGSAGTDTQYF

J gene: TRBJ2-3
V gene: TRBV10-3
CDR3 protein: CAIKRDRVSDTQYF

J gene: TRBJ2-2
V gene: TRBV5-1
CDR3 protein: CASSFDRGDTGELFF

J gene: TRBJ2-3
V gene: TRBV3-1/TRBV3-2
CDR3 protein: CASSQDLAATTDTQYF

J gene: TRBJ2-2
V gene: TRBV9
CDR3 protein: CASSVLAGQVGELFF

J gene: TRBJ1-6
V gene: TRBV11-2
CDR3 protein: CASSSIRGINSPLHF

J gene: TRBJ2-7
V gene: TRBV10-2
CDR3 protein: CASRGTARDEQYF